Reported below is one T cell receptor (beta chain). Antigen unknown. The record originates from a study of cytomegalovirus exposure and HLA in healthy donors. Findings and limits, study-wide: In vitro data verified a few CMV-associated chains as specific for CMV antigens. TRBV6-2, TRBV6-3 and other indistinguishable V segments were excluded. A later analysis showed that HLA-associated TCR beta chains had undergone more clonal expansion than equally common others.

In the PCR, 60 Vbeta and 13 Jbeta primers were used. This table comes from immunoSEQ multiplex PCR, and its TCRdb copy is limited to in-frame clones, with some not included. The sample has about 110,000 clones, about 80% seen once. The CDR3 covers 15 residues. CDR1 and CDR2 (germline): SGHKS, YYEKEE (reference sequence). The germline V and J ends were trimmed by 4 bases and 4 bases, with 15 bases remaining between them. The clonotype comes from a young man in good health and CMV-seronegative. The chain recombines TRBV5-5 with TRBJ2-1; D may be TRBD1 (5 bases). Sample: PBMCs. The CDR3 loop is CASSPVQGSYNEQFF. CDR3 DNA sequence: TGTGCCAGCAGCCCCGTTCAGGGCTCTTACAATGAGCAGTTCTTC.